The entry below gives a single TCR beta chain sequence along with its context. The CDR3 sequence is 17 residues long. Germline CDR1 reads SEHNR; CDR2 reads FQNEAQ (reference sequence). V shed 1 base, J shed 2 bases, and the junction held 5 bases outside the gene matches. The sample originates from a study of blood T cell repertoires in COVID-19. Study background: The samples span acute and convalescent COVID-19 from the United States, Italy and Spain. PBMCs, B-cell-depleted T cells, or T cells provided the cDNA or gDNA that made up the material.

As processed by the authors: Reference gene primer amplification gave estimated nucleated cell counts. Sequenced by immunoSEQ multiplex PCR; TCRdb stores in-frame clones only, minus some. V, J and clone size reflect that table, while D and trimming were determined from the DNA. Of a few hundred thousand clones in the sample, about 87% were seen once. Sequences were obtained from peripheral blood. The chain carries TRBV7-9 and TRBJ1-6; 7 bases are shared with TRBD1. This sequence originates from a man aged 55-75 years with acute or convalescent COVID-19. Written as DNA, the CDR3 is TGTGCCAGCAGCTTAGTCGACAGGGACGCCTATAATTCACCCCTCCACTTT. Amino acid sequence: CASSLVDRDAYNSPLHF. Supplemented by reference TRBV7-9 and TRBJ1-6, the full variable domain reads DTGVSQNPRHKITKRGQNVTFRCDPISEHNRLYWYRQTLGQGPEFLTYFQNEAQLEKSRLLSDRFSAERPKGSFSTLEIQRTEQGDSAMYLCASSLVDRDAYNSPLHFGNGTRLTVT.